Listed below are T cell receptor beta chains from one sample, sequenced in a study of shared clonotypes between healthy human individuals. Clones were read by immunoSEQ multiplex PCR, and TCRdb kept only the in-frame ones, dropping some. This sample yields about 2.5 million clones, of which 92% are seen a single time; approximately 0.41% belongs to the top ten. Sequenced: naive CD4+ T cells from PBMCs. These receptors were taken from a young man in good health. Some clones in this sample may be carry-over from other donors' samples. Both conserved end residues are part of each CDR3.

j_gene: TRBJ2-3
v_gene: TRBV7-8
CDR3aa: CASSLGRGGHGTDTQYF

j_gene: TRBJ2-7
v_gene: TRBV7-3
CDR3aa: CASSLNGAADEQYF

j_gene: TRBJ2-7
v_gene: TRBV5-1
CDR3aa: CASRRNWAESYEQYF

j_gene: TRBJ1-1
v_gene: TRBV29-1
CDR3aa: CSVELAGLNTEAFF

j_gene: TRBJ2-7
v_gene: TRBV28
CDR3aa: CASRKQPGTPNEQYF

j_gene: TRBJ2-7
v_gene: TRBV28
CDR3aa: CASLQGGSYTPYEQYF

j_gene: TRBJ1-2
v_gene: TRBV5-1
CDR3aa: CASSLEPGTGYTF

j_gene: TRBJ2-3
v_gene: TRBV7-8
CDR3aa: CASSFSMDTQYF

j_gene: TRBJ1-1
v_gene: TRBV5-1
CDR3aa: CASSSGGLGTEAFF

j_gene: TRBJ1-2
v_gene: TRBV19
CDR3aa: CASSNNRGFRYYGYTF

j_gene: TRBJ1-1
v_gene: TRBV5-1
CDR3aa: CASSVALLGDGTEAFF